One and the same sample provided the 4 T cell receptor beta chains below, sequenced in a study of blood T cells in healthy people across ages. A second PCR, run for roughly 7 to 11 cycles, used a sample-barcoded 5' primer plus a J-beta primer mix. TCRdb used MiXCR to reprocess the 5' RACE reads, holding one entry per CDR3 protein. The repertoire holds about 1,800,000 distinct CDR3 sequences, with 28% as singletons. The sample taken for sequencing was blood. Source of these receptors: a woman aged 25 to 39 in good health.

This clonotype was detected a few times. The chain has TRBV20-1 and TRBJ2-3, with 9 positions matching TRBD2. The CDR3 runs to 14 residues. Germline V lookup: CDR1 DFQATT, CDR2 SNEGSKA (reference sequence). J gave up 4 bases and V 6 bases, and 8 bases lay outside the gene matches. The CDR3 sequence: CSADLAGIADTQYF. The CDR3 DNA sequence: TGCAGTGCGGACCTAGCGGGGATCGCAGATACGCAGTATTTT.

At least ten counts were recorded for this clonotype. V and J are TRBV6-6 and TRBJ2-1; 7 nucleotides align to TRBD2. Germline loops: CDR1 MNHNY, CDR2 SVGAGI (reference sequence). The CDR3 has 16 residues. Trimming removed 0 bases from V and 4 bases from J; junction bases left unmatched: 6. For the CDR3, the DNA is TGTGCCAGCAGTTACTCGTCGGCGGGGGATTACAATGAGCAGTTCTTC. Its translation is CASSYSSAGDYNEQFF.

The chain is built from TRBV20-1 and TRBJ2-3, with 8 bases identical to TRBD2. The junction had 7 bases not matched to a gene; V was cut back by 0 bases and J by 2 bases. The germline CDR1 and CDR2 sequences are DFQATT and SNEGSKA (reference sequence). This CDR3 contains 16 residues. CDR3 protein: CSARDPETSVTDTQYF. In DNA form, the CDR3 reads TGCAGTGCTAGAGATCCCGAGACTAGCGTCACAGATACGCAGTATTTT.

Concerning this clonotype: A much larger clone differs by one base, so this may be a read error. The V call is TRBV20-1, the J call TRBJ2-4; weak D call: TRBD2 (5 bases). V was trimmed by 3 bases and J by 13 bases, leaving 22 bases between them. Germline CDR1 and CDR2: DFQATT and SNEGSKA (reference sequence). The CDR3 is made up of 14 amino acids. The CDR3 here is CSARLAGPYNEQYF. The CDR3 DNA reads as TGCAGTGCTAGGCTAGCTGGCCCCTACAATGAGCAGTACTTC.